This record concerns one T cell receptor (beta chain) sequence. The entry originates in a study of T cells in Graves' hyperthyroidism and ophthalmopathy. The study defined stable Graves' hyperthyroidism as no ophthalmopathy progression within 18 months. Uncontrolled infection, other autoimmune disease, pregnancy or lactation excluded patients. The authors obtained PBMCs from about 9.5 ml of fresh peripheral blood. The germline CDR1 and CDR2 sequences are MDHEN and SYDVKM. V dropped 4 bases and J dropped 6; count of bases not matched to a gene: 6. This CDR3 is 15 amino acids long. The CDR3 regions of TCR beta were amplified from RNA transcripts. HTBI primers drove first-round RT-PCR of the TCR CDR3. Using its own MiXCR run on the multiplex PCR reads, TCRdb lists one record per CDR3 protein. The sample has around 420,000 distinct CDR3 sequences, around 16% seen once.

The chain uses TRBV28 and TRBJ2-1; 10 bases match TRBD1. The sequencing input was blood. This receptor was taken from a woman under 30 with Graves' hyperthyroidism. The CDR3 sequence is CASSSPGTGVNEQFF. The CDR3 coding sequence is TGTGCCAGCAGTTCGCCCGGGACAGGGGTCAATGAGCAGTTCTTC.